This T cell receptor (beta chain) was documented in a study of cytomegalovirus exposure and HLA in healthy donors. In the study overall: Out of 350 to 400 genotyped donors, about 80% belonged to the Caucasian-associated ancestry cluster.

The study, taken as a whole, reports: In vitro data verified a few CMV-associated chains as specific for CMV antigens. V- and J-gene trimming of TCR beta was linked (in a later analysis) to a missense DCLRE1C variant.

It was with 60 Vbeta and 13 Jbeta primers that the PCR ran. The repertoire was sequenced with immunoSEQ multiplex PCR; TCRdb's copy has only in-frame clones and lacks some. This sample has 77,000 or so clones, with over 70% found just once. Between the trimmed V and J ends, which lost 4 bases and 1 base, there was a span of 5 bases. Germline assignment: CDR1 LNHDA and CDR2 SQIVND (reference sequence). The CDR3 is 13 amino acids. Comments on this clone: Its antigen remains unidentified.

The gene calls are TRBV19 and TRBJ1-3; D is ambiguous. Sequencing was done on a sample of PBMCs. This TCR was sampled from a middle-aged woman in good health and CMV-seronegative. The CDR3 sequence is CASSTASGNTIYF. The CDR3 DNA is TGTGCCAGTAGTACAGCGTCTGGAAACACCATATATTTT.